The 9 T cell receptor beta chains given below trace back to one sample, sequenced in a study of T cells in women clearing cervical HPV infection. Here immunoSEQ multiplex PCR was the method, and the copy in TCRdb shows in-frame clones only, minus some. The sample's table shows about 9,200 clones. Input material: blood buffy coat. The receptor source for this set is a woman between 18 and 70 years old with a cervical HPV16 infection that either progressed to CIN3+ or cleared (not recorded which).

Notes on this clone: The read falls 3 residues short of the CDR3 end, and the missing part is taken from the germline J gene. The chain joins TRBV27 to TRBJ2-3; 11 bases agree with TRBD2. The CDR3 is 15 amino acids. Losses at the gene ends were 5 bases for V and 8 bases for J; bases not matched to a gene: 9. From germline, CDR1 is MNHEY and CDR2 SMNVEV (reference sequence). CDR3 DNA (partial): TGTGCCAGCAGTCAGGGACTAGCGGCCGCGGGTACG. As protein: CASSQGLAAAGT. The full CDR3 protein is CASSQGLAAAGTQYF.

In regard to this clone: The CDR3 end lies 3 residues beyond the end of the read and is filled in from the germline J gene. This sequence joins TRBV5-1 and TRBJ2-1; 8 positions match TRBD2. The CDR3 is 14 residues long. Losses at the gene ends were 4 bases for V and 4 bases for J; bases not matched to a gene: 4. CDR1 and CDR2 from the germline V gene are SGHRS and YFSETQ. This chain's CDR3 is CASSPTGGYNEQFF. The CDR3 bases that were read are TGCGCCAGCAGCCCTACGGGGGGGTACAATGAG.

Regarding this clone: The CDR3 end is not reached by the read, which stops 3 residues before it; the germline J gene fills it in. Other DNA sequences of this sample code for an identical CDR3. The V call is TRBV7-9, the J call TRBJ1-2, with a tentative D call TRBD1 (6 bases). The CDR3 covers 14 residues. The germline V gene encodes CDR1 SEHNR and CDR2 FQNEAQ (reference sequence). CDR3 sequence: CASSSMTGQRGYTF. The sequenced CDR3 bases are TGTGCCAGCAGCTCCATGACAGGCCAGAGGGGC.

The CDR3: CASSIDPQGGSSLFF. Incomplete CDR3 DNA: TGTGCCAGTAGTATAGACCCCCAGGGAGGATCATCG. J is TRBJ2-2 and V is TRBV19, with D possibly TRBD2 on 6 matching bases. The CDR3 end lies 3 residues beyond the end of the read and is filled in from the germline J gene. Germline loops: CDR1 LNHDA, CDR2 SQIVND (reference sequence). The CDR3 has 15 amino acids.

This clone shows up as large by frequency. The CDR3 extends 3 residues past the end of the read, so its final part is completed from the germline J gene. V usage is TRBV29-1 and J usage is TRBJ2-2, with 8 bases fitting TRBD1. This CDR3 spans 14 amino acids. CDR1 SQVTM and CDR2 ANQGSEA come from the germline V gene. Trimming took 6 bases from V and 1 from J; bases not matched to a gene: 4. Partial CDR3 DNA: TGCAGCGTCGACGGGACAGGGAACACCGGGGAG. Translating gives CSVDGTGNTGE. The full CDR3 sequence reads CSVDGTGNTGELFF.

CDR3 bases read: TGTGCCAGCAGTTTAGTTTCTCGGGGGACC. Amino acid sequence: CASSLVSRGT. The CDR3 in its entirety is CASSLVSRGTQYF. The chain couples TRBV12-3 or TRBV12-4 to TRBJ2-5; D possibly corresponds to TRBD2 (5 bases). The observed sequence ends 3 residues before the CDR3 terminus, with the missing tail filled in from the germline J gene. The CDR3 runs 13 residues. Trimming took off 1 base at V and 7 bases at J, with 10 bases between the two ends.

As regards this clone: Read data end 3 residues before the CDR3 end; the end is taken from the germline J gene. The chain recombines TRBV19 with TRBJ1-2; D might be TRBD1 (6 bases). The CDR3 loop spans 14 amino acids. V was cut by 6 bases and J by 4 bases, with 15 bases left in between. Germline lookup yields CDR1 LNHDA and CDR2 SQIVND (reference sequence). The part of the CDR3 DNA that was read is TGTGCCAGTAGGGAGGGGGTTTGGGGCTATGGC. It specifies CASREGVWGYG. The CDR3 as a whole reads CASREGVWGYGYTF. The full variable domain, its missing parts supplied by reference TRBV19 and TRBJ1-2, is DGGITQSPKYLFRKEGQNVTLSCEQNLNHDAMYWYRQDPGQGLRLIYYSQIVNDFQKGDIAEGYSVSREKKESFPLTVTSAQKNPTAFYLCASREGVWGYGYTFGSGTRLTVV.

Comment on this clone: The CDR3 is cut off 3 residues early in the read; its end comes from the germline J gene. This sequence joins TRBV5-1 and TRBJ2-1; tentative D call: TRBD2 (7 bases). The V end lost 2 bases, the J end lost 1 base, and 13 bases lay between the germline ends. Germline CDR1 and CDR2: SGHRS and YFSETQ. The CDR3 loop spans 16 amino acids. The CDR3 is CASSFPAGASYNEQFF. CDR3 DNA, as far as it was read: TGCGCCAGCAGCTTCCCCGCGGGGGCATCCTACAATGAG.

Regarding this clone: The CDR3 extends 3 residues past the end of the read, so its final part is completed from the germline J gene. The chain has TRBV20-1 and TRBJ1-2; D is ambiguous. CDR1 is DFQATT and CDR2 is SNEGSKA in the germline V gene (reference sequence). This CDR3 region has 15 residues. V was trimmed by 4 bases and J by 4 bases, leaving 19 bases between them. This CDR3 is CSANLQAVGSYGYTF. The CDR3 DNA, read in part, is TGCAGTGCTAATTTACAAGCGGTGGGGTCCTATGGC.